The rows below give T cell receptor beta chains drawn from one sample of a study of blood T cell repertoires in COVID-19. Measured with immunoSEQ multiplex PCR; TCRdb has only the in-frame clones, and not every one. This sample has more than 200,000 clones; approximately 86% occur once, and the top ten carry 4.5% to 6%. Sequencing was performed on peripheral blood. Receptors were obtained from a woman older than 75 with active or convalescent COVID-19. Each CDR3 is given with its conserved first and last residue. Fields, in order: D gene, V gene, J gene, clone size, CDR3 protein, CDR3 DNA. D genes are given only for firm matches. Some rows mark clone size as missing; the rest say once, few, many or name a class of expanded clone.

.	TRBV18	TRBJ2-7	.	CASSRDNYEQYF	TGTGCCAGCTCAAGGGACAACTACGAGCAGTACTTC
.	TRBV5-1	TRBJ1-2	.	CASSPLGVNYGYTF	TGCGCCAGCAGTCCCCTGGGCGTAAACTATGGCTACACCTTC
.	TRBV3-1/TRBV3-2	TRBJ2-1	.	CASSQEASVYNEQFF	TGTGCCAGCAGCCAAGAGGCTAGCGTATACAATGAGCAGTTCTTC
TRBD1	TRBV27	TRBJ1-4	.	CASSLWGQVNEKLFF	TGTGCCAGCAGTTTATGGGGACAGGTTAATGAAAAACTGTTTTTT
.	TRBV5-1	TRBJ1-4	once	CASSLAGWDEKLFF	TGCGCCAGCAGCTTGGCAGGGTGGGATGAAAAACTGTTTTTT
.	TRBV7-9	TRBJ1-2	few	CASSLGQGNGYTF	TGTGCCAGCAGCTTGGGTCAGGGGAATGGCTACACCTTC
TRBD1	TRBV7-2	TRBJ1-2	.	CASSSDRGYGYTF	TGTGCCAGCAGCTCGGACAGGGGCTATGGCTACACCTTC
TRBD1	TRBV27	TRBJ1-3	.	CASSSRGRGNTIYF	TGTGCCAGCAGTTCCAGGGGGCGAGGAAACACCATATATTTT
TRBD2	TRBV7-8	TRBJ2-2	.	CASSPRRGGSAGELFF	TGTGCCAGCAGCCCAAGACGCGGGGGTTCGGCCGGGGAGCTGTTTTTT
.	TRBV7-6	TRBJ2-5	few	CASSFGGGETQYF	TGTGCCAGCAGCTTCGGGGGAGGAGAGACCCAGTACTTC
TRBD1	TRBV19	TRBJ2-7	.	CASSTGQGSRGEEQYF	TGTGCCAGTAGTACAGGACAGGGGAGTCGAGGTGAAGAGCAGTACTTC
TRBD1	TRBV28	TRBJ1-5	few	CATTRPTGGNQPQHF	TGTGCCACCACGCGCCCGACAGGGGGCAATCAGCCCCAGCATTTT
.	TRBV5-1	TRBJ2-2	many	CASSLNGRGTTGELFF	TGCGCCAGCAGCTTGAATGGCAGGGGAACCACCGGGGAGCTGTTTTTT
.	TRBV16	TRBJ2-2	.	CASSPSAGTGELFF	TGTGCCAGCAGCCCTTCCGCGGGAACCGGGGAGCTGTTTTTT
TRBD2	TRBV28	TRBJ2-1	.	CASTQGTSGRFF	TGTGCCAGCACCCAAGGGACTAGCGGGAGGTTCTTC
.	TRBV6-5	TRBJ1-5	.	CASSLGGESNQPQHF	TGTGCCAGCAGTTTGGGGGGGGAAAGCAATCAGCCCCAGCATTTT
TRBD1	TRBV5-1	TRBJ2-7	.	CASSLARGSYEQYF	TGCGCCAGCAGCTTGGCCAGGGGGTCCTACGAGCAGTACTTC
.	TRBV5-1	TRBJ2-5	once	CASSRGSSETQYF	TGCGCCAGCAGTCGGGGGTCTTCGGAGACCCAGTACTTC